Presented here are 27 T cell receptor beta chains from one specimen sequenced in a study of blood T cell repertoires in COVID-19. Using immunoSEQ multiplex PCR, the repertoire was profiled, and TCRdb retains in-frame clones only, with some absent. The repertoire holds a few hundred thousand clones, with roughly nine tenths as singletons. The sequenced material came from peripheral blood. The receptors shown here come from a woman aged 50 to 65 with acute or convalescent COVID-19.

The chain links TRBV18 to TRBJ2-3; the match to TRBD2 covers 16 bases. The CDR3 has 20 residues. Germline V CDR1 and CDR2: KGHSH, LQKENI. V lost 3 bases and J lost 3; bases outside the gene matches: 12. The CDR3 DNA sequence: TGTGCCAGCTCACCCGGGACTAGCGGGGGGGCCGTCGGGGGAACAGATACGCAGTATTTT. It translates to CASSPGTSGGAVGGTDTQYF.

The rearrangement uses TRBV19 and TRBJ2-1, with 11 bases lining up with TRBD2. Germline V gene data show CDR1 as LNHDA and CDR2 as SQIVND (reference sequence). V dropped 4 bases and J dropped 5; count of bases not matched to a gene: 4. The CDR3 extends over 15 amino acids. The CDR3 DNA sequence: TGTGCCAGTAGTACCCTAGCGGGGGGCCACAATGAGCAGTTCTTC. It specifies CASSTLAGGHNEQFF. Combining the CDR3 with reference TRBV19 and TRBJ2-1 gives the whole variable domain DGGITQSPKYLFRKEGQNVTLSCEQNLNHDAMYWYRQDPGQGLRLIYYSQIVNDFQKGDIAEGYSVSREKKESFPLTVTSAQKNPTAFYLCASSTLAGGHNEQFFGPGTRLTVL.

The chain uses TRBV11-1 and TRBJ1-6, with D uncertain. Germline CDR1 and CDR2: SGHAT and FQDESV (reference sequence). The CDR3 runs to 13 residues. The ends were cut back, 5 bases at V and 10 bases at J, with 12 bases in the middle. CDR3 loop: CASSMAGNSPLHF. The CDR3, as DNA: TGTGCCAGCAGCATGGCGGGAAACTCACCCCTCCACTTT.

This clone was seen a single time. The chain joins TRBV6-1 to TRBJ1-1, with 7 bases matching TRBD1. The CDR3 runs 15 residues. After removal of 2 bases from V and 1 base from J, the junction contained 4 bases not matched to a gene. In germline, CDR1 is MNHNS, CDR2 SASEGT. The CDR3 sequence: CASSELNRGNTEAFF. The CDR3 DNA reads TGTGCCAGCAGTGAATTGAACAGGGGGAACACTGAAGCTTTCTTT.

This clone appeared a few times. CDR3 sequence: CASSGTGGMSGYTF. CDR3 DNA: TGTGCCAGTAGTGGGACAGGGGGCATGAGTGGCTACACCTTC. The V gene is TRBV19, the J gene TRBJ1-2; 12 bases line up with TRBD1. This CDR3 spans 14 amino acids. V lost 5 bases and J lost 7; bases outside the gene matches: 5. Germline-derived CDR1 and CDR2 are LNHDA and SQIVND (reference sequence).

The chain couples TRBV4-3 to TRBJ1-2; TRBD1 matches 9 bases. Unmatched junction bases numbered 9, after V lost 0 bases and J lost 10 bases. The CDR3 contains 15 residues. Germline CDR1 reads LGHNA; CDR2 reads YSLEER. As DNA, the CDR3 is TGCGCCAGCAGCCAAGATCCGCTCAGGACAGGGGACTACACCTTC. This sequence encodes CASSQDPLRTGDYTF.

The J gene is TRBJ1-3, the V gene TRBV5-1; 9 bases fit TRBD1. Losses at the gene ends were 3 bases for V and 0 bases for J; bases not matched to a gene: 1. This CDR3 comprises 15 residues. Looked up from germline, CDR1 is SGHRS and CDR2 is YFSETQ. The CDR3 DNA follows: TGCGCCAGCAGCTGGACAGGGGACTCTGGAAACACCATATATTTT. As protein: CASSWTGDSGNTIYF.

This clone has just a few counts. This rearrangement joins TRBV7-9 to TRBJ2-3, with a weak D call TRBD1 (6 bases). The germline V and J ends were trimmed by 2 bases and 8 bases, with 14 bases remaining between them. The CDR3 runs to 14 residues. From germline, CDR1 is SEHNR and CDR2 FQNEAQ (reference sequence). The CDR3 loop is CASSLQGSYGTQYF. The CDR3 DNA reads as TGTGCCAGCAGCTTACAGGGGTCCTATGGTACGCAGTATTTT.

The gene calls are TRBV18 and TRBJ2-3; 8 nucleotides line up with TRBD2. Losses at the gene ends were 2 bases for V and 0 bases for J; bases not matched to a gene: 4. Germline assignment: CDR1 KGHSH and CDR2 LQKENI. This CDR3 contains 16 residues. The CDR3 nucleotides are TGTGCCAGCTCACCAACGGGGGGGACTAGCACAGATACGCAGTATTTT. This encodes CASSPTGGTSTDTQYF.

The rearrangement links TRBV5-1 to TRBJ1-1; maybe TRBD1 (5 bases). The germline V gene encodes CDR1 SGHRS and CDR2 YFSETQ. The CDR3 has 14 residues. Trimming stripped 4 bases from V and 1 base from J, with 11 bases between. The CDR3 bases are TGCGCCAGCAGCGTCAGGGAGGGGAACACTGAAGCTTTCTTT. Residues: CASSVREGNTEAFF.

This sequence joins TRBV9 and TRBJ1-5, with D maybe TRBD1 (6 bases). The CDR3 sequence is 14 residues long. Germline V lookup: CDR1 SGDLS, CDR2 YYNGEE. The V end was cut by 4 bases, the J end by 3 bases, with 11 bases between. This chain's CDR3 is CASSMGHHNQPQHF. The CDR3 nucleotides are TGTGCCAGCAGCATGGGACACCACAATCAGCCCCAGCATTTT.

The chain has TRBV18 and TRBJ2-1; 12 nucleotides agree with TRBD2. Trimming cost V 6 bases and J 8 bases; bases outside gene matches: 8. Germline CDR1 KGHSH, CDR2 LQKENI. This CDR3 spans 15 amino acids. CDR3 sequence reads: CASSPGLAGTDEQFF. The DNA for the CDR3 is TGTGCCAGCTCGCCAGGACTAGCGGGAACCGATGAGCAGTTCTTC.

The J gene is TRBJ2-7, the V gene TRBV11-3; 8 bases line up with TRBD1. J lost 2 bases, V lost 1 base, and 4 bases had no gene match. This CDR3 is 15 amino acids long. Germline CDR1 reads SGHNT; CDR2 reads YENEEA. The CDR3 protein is CASSLGSRGPYEQYF. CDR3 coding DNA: TGTGCCAGCAGCTTAGGTTCCAGGGGGCCCTACGAGCAGTACTTC.

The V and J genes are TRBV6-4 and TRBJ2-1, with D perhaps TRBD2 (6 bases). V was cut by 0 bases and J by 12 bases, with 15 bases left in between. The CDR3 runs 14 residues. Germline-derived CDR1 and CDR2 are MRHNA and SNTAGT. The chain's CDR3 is CASSDSIRAGTQFF. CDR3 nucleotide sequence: TGTGCCAGCAGTGACTCGATCCGGGCGGGGACGCAGTTCTTC.

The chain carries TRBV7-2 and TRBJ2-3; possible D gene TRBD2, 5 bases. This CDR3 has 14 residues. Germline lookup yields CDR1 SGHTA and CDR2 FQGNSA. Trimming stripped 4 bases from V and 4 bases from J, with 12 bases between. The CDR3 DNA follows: TGTGCCAGCAGCTATACTAGTGCCGCAGATACGCAGTATTTT. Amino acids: CASSYTSAADTQYF.

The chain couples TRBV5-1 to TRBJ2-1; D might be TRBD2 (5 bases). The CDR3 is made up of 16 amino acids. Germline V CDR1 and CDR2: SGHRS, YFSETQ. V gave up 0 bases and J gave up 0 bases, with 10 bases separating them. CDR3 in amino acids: CASSLGEGSSYNEQFF. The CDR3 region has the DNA TGCGCCAGCAGCTTGGGAGAGGGAAGCTCCTACAATGAGCAGTTCTTC.

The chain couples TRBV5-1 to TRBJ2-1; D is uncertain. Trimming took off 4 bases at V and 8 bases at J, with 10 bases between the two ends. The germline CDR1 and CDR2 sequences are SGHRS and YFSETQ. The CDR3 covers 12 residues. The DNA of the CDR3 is TGCGCCAGCAGCATCCCGGGTTATGAGCAGTTCTTC. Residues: CASSIPGYEQFF.

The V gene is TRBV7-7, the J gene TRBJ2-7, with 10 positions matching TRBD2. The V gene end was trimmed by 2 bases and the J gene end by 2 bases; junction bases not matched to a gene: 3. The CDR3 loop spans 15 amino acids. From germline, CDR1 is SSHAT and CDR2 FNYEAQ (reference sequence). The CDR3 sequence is CASSLTLAGPYEQYF. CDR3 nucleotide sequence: TGTGCCAGCAGCTTAACACTAGCGGGACCCTACGAGCAGTACTTC.

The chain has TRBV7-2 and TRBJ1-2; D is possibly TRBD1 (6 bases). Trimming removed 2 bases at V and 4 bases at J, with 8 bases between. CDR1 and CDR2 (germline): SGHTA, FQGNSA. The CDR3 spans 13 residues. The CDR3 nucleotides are TGTGCCAGCAGCTTAACAGGGATCTATGGCTACACCTTC. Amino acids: CASSLTGIYGYTF.

In DNA, the CDR3 is TGTGCCAGCAGCCTGACAGGGGGCGCGGTCAATCAGCCCCAGCATTTT. It is translated as CASSLTGGAVNQPQHF. This chain joins TRBV6-2 or TRBV6-3 and TRBJ1-5; 10 nucleotides line up with TRBD1. Germline values: CDR1 MNHEY, CDR2 SVGEGT. The CDR3 is 16 residues long. V dropped 6 bases and J dropped 3; count of bases not matched to a gene: 8.

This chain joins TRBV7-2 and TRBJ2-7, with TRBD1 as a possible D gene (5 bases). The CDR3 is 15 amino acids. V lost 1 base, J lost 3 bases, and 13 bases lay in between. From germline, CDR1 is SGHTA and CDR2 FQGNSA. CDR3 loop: CASSLGGGEFYEQYF. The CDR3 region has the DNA TGTGCCAGCAGCTTAGGGGGCGGTGAGTTCTACGAGCAGTACTTC. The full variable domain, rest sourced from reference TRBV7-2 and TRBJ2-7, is GAGVSQSPSNKVTEKGKDVELRCDPISGHTALYWYRQSLGQGLEFLIYFQGNSAPDKSGLPSDRFSAERTGGSVSTLTIQRTQQEDSAVYLCASSLGGGEFYEQYFGPGTRLTVT.

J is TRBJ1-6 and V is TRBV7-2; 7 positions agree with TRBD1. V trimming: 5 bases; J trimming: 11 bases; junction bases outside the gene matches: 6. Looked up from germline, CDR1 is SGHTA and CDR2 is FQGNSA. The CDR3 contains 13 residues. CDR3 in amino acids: CASSIDRDTPLHF. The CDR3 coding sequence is TGTGCCAGCAGCATCGACAGGGATACACCCCTCCACTTT.

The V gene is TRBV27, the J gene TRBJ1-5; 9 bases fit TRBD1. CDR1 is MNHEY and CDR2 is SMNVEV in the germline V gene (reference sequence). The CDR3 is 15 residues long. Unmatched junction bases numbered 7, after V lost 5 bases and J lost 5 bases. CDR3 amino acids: CASSPDRGADQPQHF. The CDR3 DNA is TGTGCCAGCAGTCCGGACAGGGGAGCCGATCAGCCCCAGCATTTT.

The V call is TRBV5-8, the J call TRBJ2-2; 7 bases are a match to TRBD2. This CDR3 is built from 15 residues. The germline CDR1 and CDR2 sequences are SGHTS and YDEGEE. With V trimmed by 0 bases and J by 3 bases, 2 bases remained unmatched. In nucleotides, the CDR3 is TGTGCCAGCAGCTTGGCCGGGGGGTACACCGGGGAGCTGTTTTTT. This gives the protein CASSLAGGYTGELFF.

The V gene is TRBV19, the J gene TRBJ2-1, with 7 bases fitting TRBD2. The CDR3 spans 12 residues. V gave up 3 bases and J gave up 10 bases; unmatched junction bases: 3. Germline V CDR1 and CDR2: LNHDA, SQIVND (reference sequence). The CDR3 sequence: CASSMRGGEQFF. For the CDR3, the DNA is TGTGCCAGTAGTATGCGGGGAGGGGAGCAGTTCTTC.

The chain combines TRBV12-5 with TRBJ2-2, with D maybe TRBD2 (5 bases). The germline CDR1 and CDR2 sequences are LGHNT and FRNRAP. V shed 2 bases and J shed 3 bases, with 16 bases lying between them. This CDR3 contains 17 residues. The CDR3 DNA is TGTGCTAGTGGTTTGACCGGGATCGGGTGGTACACCGGGGAGCTGTTTTTT. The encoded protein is CASGLTGIGWYTGELFF.

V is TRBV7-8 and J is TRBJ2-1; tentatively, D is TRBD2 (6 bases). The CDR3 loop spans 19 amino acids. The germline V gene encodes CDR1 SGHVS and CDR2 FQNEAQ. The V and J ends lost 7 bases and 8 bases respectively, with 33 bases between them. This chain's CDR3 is CASTRRQRLGAPKGHEQFF. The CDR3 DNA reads TGTGCCAGCACCAGACGACAGCGACTAGGGGCCCCTAAGGGCCATGAGCAGTTCTTC.